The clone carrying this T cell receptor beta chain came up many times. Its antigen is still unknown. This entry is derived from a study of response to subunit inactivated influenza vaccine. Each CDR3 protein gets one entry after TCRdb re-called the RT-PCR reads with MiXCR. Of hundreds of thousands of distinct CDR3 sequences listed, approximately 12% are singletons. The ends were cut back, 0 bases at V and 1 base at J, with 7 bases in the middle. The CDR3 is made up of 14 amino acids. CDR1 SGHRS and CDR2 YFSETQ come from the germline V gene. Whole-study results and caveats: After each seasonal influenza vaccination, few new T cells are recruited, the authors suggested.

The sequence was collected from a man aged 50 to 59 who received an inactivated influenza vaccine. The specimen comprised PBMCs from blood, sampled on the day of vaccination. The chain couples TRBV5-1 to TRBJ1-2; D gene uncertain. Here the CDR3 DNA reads TGCGCCAGCAGCTTGGGGAGAGATAACTATGGCTACACCTTC. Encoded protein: CASSLGRDNYGYTF.